This is a list of T cell receptor beta chains from one sample in a study of T cell responses to AZD1222 COVID-19 vaccine. This table comes from immunoSEQ multiplex PCR, and its TCRdb copy is limited to in-frame clones, with some not included. The sample consists of under 100,000 clones, about 90% of them appearing once. Here the sequenced sample was peripheral blood, taken on day 0 of MenACWY control vaccination. These receptors all come from an adult in good health. The CDR3 runs from the conserved cysteine through the conserved F or W. The order of the fields is D gene, J gene, V gene, clone size, CDR3 protein, CDR3 DNA. A D gene is named only where the DNA matches it firmly. Expanded clones get a size class; other rows say once, few or many, or leave the size out.

d_call: TRBD2
j_call: TRBJ2-1
v_call: TRBV6-5
clone_size: NA
cdr3_aa: CASSWGLAGVGNEQFF
cdr3_nt: TGTGCCAGCAGTTGGGGACTAGCGGGAGTGGGGAATGAGCAGTTCTTC

d_call: NA
j_call: TRBJ1-2
v_call: TRBV28
clone_size: NA
cdr3_aa: CASSLIGNGYTF
cdr3_nt: TGTGCCAGCAGTTTAATAGGGAATGGCTACACCTTC

d_call: NA
j_call: TRBJ2-7
v_call: TRBV29-1
clone_size: NA
cdr3_aa: CSVTTAYEQYF
cdr3_nt: TGCAGCGTCACGACAGCCTACGAGCAGTACTTC

d_call: NA
j_call: TRBJ1-3
v_call: TRBV28
clone_size: NA
cdr3_aa: CASIGPGSGNTIYF
cdr3_nt: TGTGCCAGCATAGGTCCAGGGAGCGGAAACACCATATATTTT

d_call: TRBD1
j_call: TRBJ2-1
v_call: TRBV28
clone_size: NA
cdr3_aa: CASSSGTGFTYNEQFF
cdr3_nt: TGTGCCAGCAGTTCCGGGACAGGGTTTACCTACAATGAGCAGTTCTTC

d_call: NA
j_call: TRBJ1-1
v_call: TRBV7-3
clone_size: NA
cdr3_aa: CASSLTVLNTEAFF
cdr3_nt: TGTGCCAGCAGCTTAACAGTTTTGAACACTGAAGCTTTCTTT

d_call: NA
j_call: TRBJ1-2
v_call: TRBV6-5
clone_size: NA
cdr3_aa: CASSYLGDVYGYTF
cdr3_nt: TGTGCCAGCAGTTACTTGGGGGACGTCTATGGCTACACCTTC

d_call: TRBD1
j_call: TRBJ2-7
v_call: TRBV7-9
clone_size: NA
cdr3_aa: CASSLMATGGTEQYF
cdr3_nt: TGTGCCAGCAGCTTAATGGCGACAGGGGGTACGGAGCAGTACTTC

d_call: TRBD1
j_call: TRBJ2-7
v_call: TRBV19
clone_size: NA
cdr3_aa: CASRAGAGGPYEQYF
cdr3_nt: TGTGCCAGTAGAGCTGGGGCAGGGGGACCCTACGAGCAGTACTTC

d_call: NA
j_call: TRBJ1-1
v_call: TRBV11-1
clone_size: once
cdr3_aa: CASSLGARMNTEAFF
cdr3_nt: TGTGCCAGCAGCTTAGGGGCCAGAATGAACACTGAAGCTTTCTTT

d_call: NA
j_call: TRBJ1-4
v_call: TRBV7-9
clone_size: NA
cdr3_aa: CASSEGVRNEKLFF
cdr3_nt: TGTGCCAGCAGCGAGGGGGTGCGGAATGAAAAACTGTTTTTT

d_call: NA
j_call: TRBJ1-1
v_call: TRBV3-1/TRBV3-2
clone_size: NA
cdr3_aa: CASSQDGSRIGAGPTEAFF
cdr3_nt: TGTGCCAGCAGCCAAGATGGTTCAAGAATAGGGGCCGGCCCCACTGAAGCTTTCTTT

d_call: NA
j_call: TRBJ2-7
v_call: TRBV28
clone_size: NA
cdr3_aa: CASSLRFGGEQYF
cdr3_nt: TGTGCCAGCAGTTTAAGGTTCGGGGGCGAGCAGTACTTC

d_call: TRBD1
j_call: TRBJ2-4
v_call: TRBV19
clone_size: NA
cdr3_aa: CASSRTARQGGKNIQYF
cdr3_nt: TGTGCCAGTAGCAGGACCGCTCGACAGGGTGGCAAAAACATTCAGTACTTC

d_call: NA
j_call: TRBJ2-5
v_call: TRBV11-3
clone_size: NA
cdr3_aa: CASSLGGEQETQYF
cdr3_nt: TGTGCCAGCAGCTTAGGGGGTGAACAAGAGACCCAGTACTTC

d_call: TRBD1
j_call: TRBJ1-2
v_call: TRBV29-1
clone_size: NA
cdr3_aa: CSVEGSGQLQGGYTF
cdr3_nt: TGCAGCGTTGAAGGTTCGGGACAGCTCCAGGGAGGCTACACCTTC

d_call: TRBD1
j_call: TRBJ2-7
v_call: TRBV28
clone_size: NA
cdr3_aa: CASSEHTGTAYEQYF
cdr3_nt: TGTGCCAGCAGCGAACATACCGGGACAGCCTACGAGCAGTACTTC

d_call: NA
j_call: TRBJ1-2
v_call: TRBV30
clone_size: NA
cdr3_aa: CAWTTGEYGYTF
cdr3_nt: TGTGCCTGGACAACCGGGGAATATGGCTACACCTTC

d_call: TRBD1
j_call: TRBJ1-2
v_call: TRBV6-2/TRBV6-3
clone_size: NA
cdr3_aa: CASSYSGQTYGYTF
cdr3_nt: TGTGCCAGCAGTTACTCGGGACAGACCTATGGCTACACCTTC

d_call: NA
j_call: TRBJ1-2
v_call: TRBV21-1
clone_size: NA
cdr3_aa: CASNCKTGNRYGYTF
cdr3_nt: TGTGCCAGCAACTGTAAGACAGGGAATCGCTATGGCTACACCTTC

d_call: NA
j_call: TRBJ2-7
v_call: TRBV18
clone_size: NA
cdr3_aa: CASSPHYWALFKQYF
cdr3_nt: TGTGCCAGCTCACCTCACTACTGGGCGCTCTTTAAGCAGTACTTC

d_call: TRBD1
j_call: TRBJ1-4
v_call: TRBV7-2
clone_size: NA
cdr3_aa: CASSLQGSNEKLFF
cdr3_nt: TGTGCCAGCAGCCTACAGGGGAGTAATGAAAAACTGTTTTTT

d_call: NA
j_call: TRBJ1-1
v_call: TRBV6-2/TRBV6-3
clone_size: NA
cdr3_aa: CASSYPSGSEAFF
cdr3_nt: TGTGCCAGCAGTTATCCGTCGGGGTCTGAAGCTTTCTTT

d_call: TRBD2
j_call: TRBJ2-2
v_call: TRBV2
clone_size: NA
cdr3_aa: CASSERLAGGPGTGELFF
cdr3_nt: TGTGCCAGCAGTGAACGGCTAGCGGGAGGGCCGGGAACCGGGGAGCTGTTTTTT

d_call: TRBD2
j_call: TRBJ2-5
v_call: TRBV3-1/TRBV3-2
clone_size: NA
cdr3_aa: CASSQYGGETQYF
cdr3_nt: TGTGCCAGCAGCCAATACGGGGGGGAGACCCAGTACTTC

d_call: TRBD1
j_call: TRBJ1-2
v_call: TRBV27
clone_size: NA
cdr3_aa: CASSLTGQGPYGYTF
cdr3_nt: TGTGCCAGCAGTCTGACAGGGCAGGGTCCCTATGGCTACACCTTC

d_call: NA
j_call: TRBJ2-7
v_call: TRBV6-5
clone_size: NA
cdr3_aa: CATQTGYEQYF
cdr3_nt: TGTGCCACCCAGACAGGCTACGAGCAGTACTTC

d_call: NA
j_call: TRBJ1-2
v_call: TRBV28
clone_size: NA
cdr3_aa: CASSLSAGRDGYTF
cdr3_nt: TGTGCCAGCAGTTTATCGGCAGGACGAGATGGCTACACCTTC

d_call: TRBD1
j_call: TRBJ1-2
v_call: TRBV28
clone_size: NA
cdr3_aa: CASSPSQATGAYGYTF
cdr3_nt: TGTGCCAGCAGTCCATCTCAAGCGACAGGGGCCTATGGCTACACCTTC

d_call: TRBD1
j_call: TRBJ2-7
v_call: TRBV19
clone_size: NA
cdr3_aa: CASSIGGQTYEQYF
cdr3_nt: TGTGCCAGTAGTATTGGGGGACAGACCTACGAGCAGTACTTC

d_call: NA
j_call: TRBJ2-3
v_call: TRBV15
clone_size: NA
cdr3_aa: CATSGGNAHTQYF
cdr3_nt: TGTGCCACCTCAGGGGGGAACGCGCATACGCAGTATTTT

d_call: NA
j_call: TRBJ2-7
v_call: TRBV20-1
clone_size: NA
cdr3_aa: CSASSRVGGREQYF
cdr3_nt: TGCAGTGCTAGTAGTAGGGTAGGAGGGCGCGAGCAGTACTTC

d_call: NA
j_call: TRBJ1-1
v_call: TRBV9
clone_size: NA
cdr3_aa: CASSAGAVAFF
cdr3_nt: TGTGCCAGCAGTGCAGGAGCCGTTGCTTTCTTT

d_call: TRBD1
j_call: TRBJ2-5
v_call: TRBV5-1
clone_size: NA
cdr3_aa: CASSLNTGGETQYF
cdr3_nt: TGCGCCAGCAGCTTAAACACAGGGGGGGAGACCCAGTACTTC

d_call: TRBD1
j_call: TRBJ2-1
v_call: TRBV24-1
clone_size: NA
cdr3_aa: CATSDPGQGPRNEQFF
cdr3_nt: TGTGCCACCAGTGATCCCGGACAGGGCCCTCGCAATGAGCAGTTCTTC

d_call: NA
j_call: TRBJ1-5
v_call: TRBV7-9
clone_size: NA
cdr3_aa: CASSFGNGANQPQHF
cdr3_nt: TGTGCCAGCAGCTTCGGTAACGGGGCTAATCAGCCCCAGCATTTT

d_call: TRBD1
j_call: TRBJ1-1
v_call: TRBV19
clone_size: NA
cdr3_aa: CASSTPGGSTEAFF
cdr3_nt: TGTGCCAGTAGTACCCCAGGGGGTAGCACTGAAGCTTTCTTT

d_call: TRBD2
j_call: TRBJ2-2
v_call: TRBV11-3
clone_size: NA
cdr3_aa: CASSFTREAGELFF
cdr3_nt: TGTGCCAGCAGCTTTACCCGGGAGGCCGGGGAGCTGTTTTTT

d_call: NA
j_call: TRBJ1-1
v_call: TRBV7-9
clone_size: NA
cdr3_aa: CASSLQTAEAFF
cdr3_nt: TGTGCCAGCAGCCTACAAACAGCTGAAGCTTTCTTT

d_call: NA
j_call: TRBJ2-7
v_call: TRBV3-1/TRBV3-2
clone_size: NA
cdr3_aa: CASSQGVADGYEQYF
cdr3_nt: TGTGCCAGCAGCCAAGGGGTGGCGGACGGCTACGAGCAGTACTTC